The 23 T cell receptor beta chains given below trace back to one sample, sequenced in a study of shared T cell receptors in the human thymus. Some clones are missing from TCRdb's copy, which holds only in-frame ones; the method was immunoSEQ multiplex PCR. The table lists hundreds of thousands of clones, approximately 87% of them singletons. This same sample was also part of a study on human thymus T cells.

What was sequenced was thymocytes. Every receptor here comes from a boy younger than two with a congenital heart defect.

The V call is TRBV7-2, the J call TRBJ2-1; 10 nucleotides align to TRBD2. Germline trimming cut 1 base from V and 1 base from J; bases unmatched to any gene: 7. Germline lookup yields CDR1 SGHTA and CDR2 FQGNSA. This CDR3 has 18 residues. The CDR3 region has the DNA TGTGCCAGCAGCTTAGGGGATATAGCGGGAGGATCCTACAATGAGCAGTTCTTC. Encoded protein: CASSLGDIAGGSYNEQFF.

The V gene is TRBV7-2, the J gene TRBJ2-7; possibly TRBD1 for D (6 bases). The CDR3 covers 12 residues. Germline values: CDR1 SGHTA, CDR2 FQGNSA. Trimming took 5 bases from V and 9 from J, leaving 14 bases between them. Here the CDR3 DNA reads TGTGCCAGCAGCACGACCGGACAGCTGCAGTACTTC. Translated: CASSTTGQLQYF.

The chain is built from TRBV4-1 and TRBJ2-1; 8 positions match TRBD2. The V and J ends lost 1 base and 8 bases, in that order; junction bases with no gene match: 7. The CDR3 has 15 residues. Germline-derived CDR1 and CDR2 are MGHRA and YSYEKL. In nucleotides, the CDR3 is TGCGCCAGCAGCCAAGGGGCGGGAGGAGTTTATGAGCAGTTCTTC. Amino acids: CASSQGAGGVYEQFF.

V is TRBV13 and J is TRBJ2-3; the D is unclear. The CDR3 has 13 amino acids. Deletions cut 5 bases from V and 0 bases from J, with 6 bases between. Germline V lookup: CDR1 PRHDT, CDR2 FYEKMQ (reference sequence). The chain's CDR3 is CASSQRSTDTQYF. In DNA form, the CDR3 reads TGTGCCAGCAGCCAGAGGAGCACAGATACGCAGTATTTT.

In its sample, this clone was seen a few times. Distinct nucleotide sequences in the sample also encode this CDR3. This rearrangement joins TRBV27 to TRBJ2-3; D not resolved. V shed 3 bases and J shed 5 bases, with 3 bases lying between them. CDR1 is MNHEY and CDR2 is SMNVEV in the germline V gene (reference sequence). The CDR3 runs to 11 residues. The CDR3 protein is CASSFQDTQYF. The CDR3 coding sequence is TGTGCCAGCAGTTTTCAAGATACGCAGTATTTT.

The gene calls are TRBV5-1 and TRBJ1-4; D perhaps matches TRBD1 (5 bases). In germline, CDR1 is SGHRS, CDR2 YFSETQ. The CDR3 is 14 amino acids. V lost 2 bases and J 8 bases, leaving 13 bases between the germline ends. CDR3 sequence reads: CASSFWGLAEKLFF. The CDR3 DNA follows: TGCGCCAGCAGCTTCTGGGGACTGGCCGAAAAACTGTTTTTT.

The V and J genes are TRBV11-3 and TRBJ2-1; 13 positions match TRBD2. J gave up 4 bases and V 4 bases, and 10 bases lay outside the gene matches. Germline V lookup: CDR1 SGHNT, CDR2 YENEEA. The CDR3 extends over 18 amino acids. This CDR3 reads CASSSKLAGGRWYNEQFF. The CDR3 DNA sequence: TGTGCCAGCAGCTCCAAACTAGCGGGAGGGCGGTGGTACAATGAGCAGTTCTTC.

The V and J genes are TRBV11-2 and TRBJ2-3, with 8 bases that match TRBD2. The CDR3 runs 14 residues. Germline CDR1 SGHAT, CDR2 FQNNGV. The ends lost 5 bases at V and 9 bases at J; junction bases unmatched: 10. The DNA for the CDR3 is TGTGCCAGCAGCCCCCCCTTAGCGGGATCAACGCAGTATTTT. It is translated as CASSPPLAGSTQYF.

The chain couples TRBV27 to TRBJ2-1; 8 nucleotides agree with TRBD2. The length of the CDR3 is 12 residues. Germline trimming cut 5 bases from V and 12 bases from J; bases unmatched to any gene: 6. CDR1 and CDR2 from the germline V gene are MNHEY and SMNVEV (reference sequence). The CDR3, as DNA: TGTGCCAGCAGTCCGAGCGGGAGCAGGCAGTTCTTC. Protein product: CASSPSGSRQFF.

The chain links TRBV7-8 to TRBJ2-5; TRBD1 might be the D (5 bases). This CDR3 is built from 14 residues. Germline V gene lookup returns CDR1 SGHVS and CDR2 FQNEAQ. V shed 1 base and J shed 1 base, with 7 bases lying between them. This CDR3 is CASSLGQIQETQYF. As DNA, the CDR3 is TGTGCCAGCAGCTTAGGACAGATCCAAGAGACCCAGTACTTC.

The chain is built from TRBV5-5 and TRBJ1-2; unclear D gene. Germline V gene sequence: CDR1 SGHKS, CDR2 YYEKEE (reference sequence). The germline V and J ends were trimmed by 4 bases and 2 bases, with 9 bases remaining between them. The CDR3 is made up of 13 amino acids. The CDR3 region has the DNA TGTGCCAGCAGCATTGACACAAACTATGGCTACACCTTC. Protein: CASSIDTNYGYTF.

CDR3 protein: CASRTYRGHGYTF. The CDR3 DNA is TGTGCCAGCAGGACTTACAGGGGGCATGGCTACACCTTC. The gene calls are TRBV6-5 and TRBJ1-2, with 9 bases fitting TRBD1. Germline assignment: CDR1 MNHEY and CDR2 SVGAGI. The CDR3 has 13 amino acids. V lost 6 bases, J lost 6 bases, and 5 bases stayed unmatched.

The rearrangement uses TRBV7-8 and TRBJ1-2; D unresolved. V lost 1 base and J 0 bases, leaving 18 bases between the germline ends. The CDR3 has 18 amino acids. Germline V gene data show CDR1 as SGHVS and CDR2 as FQNEAQ. The CDR3 nucleotides are TGTGCCAGCAGCTTAGTGGGCACACCCGTACGTGCTAACTATGGCTACACCTTC. As protein: CASSLVGTPVRANYGYTF.

This chain joins TRBV2 and TRBJ2-4, with 10 positions matching TRBD2. This CDR3 spans 19 amino acids. From germline, CDR1 is SNHLY and CDR2 FYNNEI. V lost 3 bases and J lost 2; bases outside the gene matches: 13. Here the CDR3 DNA reads TGTGCCAGCAGTGATCTCCTAGCGGGAGTGGTGGGGTCCAAAAACATTCAGTACTTC. Protein sequence: CASSDLLAGVVGSKNIQYF.

The rearrangement uses TRBV14 and TRBJ1-5; D gene unclear. Per the germline V gene, CDR1 is SGHDN and CDR2 is FVKESK. CDR3 length: 13 amino acids. Trimming removed 4 bases at V and 5 bases at J, with 9 bases between. The chain's CDR3 is CASSPHSHQPQHF. Written as DNA, the CDR3 is TGTGCCAGCAGCCCCCACTCACATCAGCCCCAGCATTTT.

DNA for the CDR3: TGTGCCAGCAGTGAAGGGGGGCTAGCCCAGAACTCGTACACCGGGGAGCTGTTTTTT. Residues: CASSEGGLAQNSYTGELFF. The chain combines TRBV2 with TRBJ2-2, with a tentative D call TRBD1 (6 bases). The CDR3 totals 19 residues. V was cut by 1 base and J by 3 bases, with 21 bases left in between. CDR1 and CDR2 from the germline V gene are SNHLY and FYNNEI.

The chain employs TRBV10-3 and TRBJ2-1, with TRBD1 matching 8 bases. Germline assignment: CDR1 ENHRY and CDR2 SYGVKD. The junction had 4 bases not matched to a gene; V was cut back by 1 base and J by 8 bases. The CDR3 has 14 residues. The CDR3 coding sequence is TGTGCCATCAGTGAGTTTGACAGGGGTGATGAGCAGTTCTTC. Translation gives CAISEFDRGDEQFF.

This chain connects TRBV5-4 to TRBJ2-2; TRBD2 aligns across 13 bases. Germline V gene data show CDR1 as SGHNT and CDR2 as YYREEE (reference sequence). The CDR3 consists of 16 residues. Unmatched junction bases numbered 2, after V lost 0 bases and J lost 6 bases. The CDR3, as DNA: TGTGCCAGCAGCTTGGGACTAGCGGGAGGAGCCGGGGAGCTGTTTTTT. Translated, it gives CASSLGLAGGAGELFF.

This chain links TRBV29-1 with TRBJ1-1; 7 nucleotides line up with TRBD1. The V and J ends lost 4 bases and 4 bases, in that order; junction bases with no gene match: 15. In germline, CDR1 is SQVTM, CDR2 ANQGSEA. The CDR3 covers 16 residues. CDR3 protein: CSVGFGADREVTEAFF. The CDR3 DNA follows: TGCAGCGTTGGTTTCGGTGCTGACAGGGAGGTCACTGAAGCTTTCTTT.

The rearrangement uses TRBV10-2 and TRBJ2-7; 11 nucleotides match TRBD2. The germline V gene has CDR1 WSHSY and CDR2 SAAADI. This CDR3 is 18 amino acids long. V shed 7 bases, J shed 5 bases, and the junction held 19 bases outside the gene matches. The CDR3 is CASTESGTSGETSHEQYF. The CDR3 DNA sequence: TGCGCCAGCACCGAGTCCGGGACTAGCGGAGAGACCAGCCACGAGCAGTACTTC.

This chain uses TRBV4-3 with TRBJ2-1, with TRBD2 matching 10 bases. This CDR3 is built from 16 residues. The V gene end was trimmed by 5 bases and the J gene end by 5 bases; junction bases not matched to a gene: 9. CDR1 and CDR2 (germline): LGHNA, YSLEER. CDR3 nucleotide sequence: TGCGCCAGCAGCGGGGGGGGACTAGCGCGGGACAATGAGCAGTTCTTC. Amino acids: CASSGGGLARDNEQFF.

This chain links TRBV29-1 with TRBJ2-1; D is undetermined. Between the trimmed V and J ends, which lost 2 bases and 9 bases, there was a span of 5 bases. CDR3 length: 10 residues. Germline CDR1 is SQVTM and CDR2 is ANQGSEA. CDR3 residues: CSVERGEQFF. As DNA, the CDR3 is TGCAGCGTTGAAAGAGGTGAGCAGTTCTTC.

This clone was found a few times. This chain uses TRBV14 with TRBJ2-7, with no clear D. V lost 4 bases, J lost 2 bases, and 12 bases lay in between. The CDR3 contains 14 residues. Germline V gives CDR1 SGHDN, CDR2 FVKESK. The CDR3 DNA sequence: TGTGCCAGCAGCCGTGAAACGCGGCCCTACGAGCAGTACTTC. It specifies CASSRETRPYEQYF.